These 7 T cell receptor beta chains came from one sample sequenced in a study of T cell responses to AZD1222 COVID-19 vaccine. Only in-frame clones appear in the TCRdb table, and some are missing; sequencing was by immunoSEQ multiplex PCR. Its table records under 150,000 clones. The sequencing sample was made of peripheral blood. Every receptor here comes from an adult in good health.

CDR3 sequence: CASRTLRDRGKKWKTQYF. DNA for the CDR3: TGTGCCAGCAGGACCCTCCGGGACAGGGGGAAAAAGTGGAAGACCCAGTACTTC. The rearrangement joins TRBV21-1 to TRBJ2-5; TRBD1 is the table's D call, not checked against the DNA. TRBV21-1 is a pseudogene segment. The CDR3 has 18 residues.

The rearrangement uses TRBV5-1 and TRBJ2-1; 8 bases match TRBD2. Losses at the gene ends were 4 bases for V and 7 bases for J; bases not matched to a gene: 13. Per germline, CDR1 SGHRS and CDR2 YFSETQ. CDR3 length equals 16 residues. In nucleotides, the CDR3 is TGCGCCAGCAGCCCTGCCCTATCGGCGGGGGGAAATGAGCAGTTCTTC. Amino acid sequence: CASSPALSAGGNEQFF.

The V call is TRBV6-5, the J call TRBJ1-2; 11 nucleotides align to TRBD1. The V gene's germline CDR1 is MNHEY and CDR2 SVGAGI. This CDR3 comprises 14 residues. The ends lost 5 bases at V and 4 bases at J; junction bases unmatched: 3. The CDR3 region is CASSLGTGGYGYTF. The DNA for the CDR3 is TGTGCCAGCAGTCTCGGGACAGGGGGCTATGGCTACACCTTC.

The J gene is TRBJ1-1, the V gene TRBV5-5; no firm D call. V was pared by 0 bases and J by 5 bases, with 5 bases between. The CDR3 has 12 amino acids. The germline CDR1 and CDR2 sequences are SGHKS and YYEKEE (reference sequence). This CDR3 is CASSLASTEAFF. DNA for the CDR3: TGTGCCAGCAGCTTGGCGTCTACTGAAGCTTTCTTT.

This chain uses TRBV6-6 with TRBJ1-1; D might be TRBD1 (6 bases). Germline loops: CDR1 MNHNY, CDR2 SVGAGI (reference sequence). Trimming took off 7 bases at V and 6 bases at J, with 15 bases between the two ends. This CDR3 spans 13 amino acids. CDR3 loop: CASKTWGPAEAFF. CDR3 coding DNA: TGTGCCAGCAAAACTTGGGGGCCAGCTGAAGCTTTCTTT.

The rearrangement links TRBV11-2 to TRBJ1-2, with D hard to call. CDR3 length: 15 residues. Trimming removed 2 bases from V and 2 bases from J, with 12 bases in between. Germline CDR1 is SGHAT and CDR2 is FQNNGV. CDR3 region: CASSLMEPRNYGYTF. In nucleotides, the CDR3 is TGTGCCAGCAGCTTAATGGAGCCACGGAACTATGGCTACACCTTC.

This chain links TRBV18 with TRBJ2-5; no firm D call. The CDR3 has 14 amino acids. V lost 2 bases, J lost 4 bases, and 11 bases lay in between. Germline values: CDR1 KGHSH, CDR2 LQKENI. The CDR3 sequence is CASSPGLSGETQYF. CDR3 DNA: TGTGCCAGCTCACCAGGGCTCAGTGGAGAGACCCAGTACTTC.